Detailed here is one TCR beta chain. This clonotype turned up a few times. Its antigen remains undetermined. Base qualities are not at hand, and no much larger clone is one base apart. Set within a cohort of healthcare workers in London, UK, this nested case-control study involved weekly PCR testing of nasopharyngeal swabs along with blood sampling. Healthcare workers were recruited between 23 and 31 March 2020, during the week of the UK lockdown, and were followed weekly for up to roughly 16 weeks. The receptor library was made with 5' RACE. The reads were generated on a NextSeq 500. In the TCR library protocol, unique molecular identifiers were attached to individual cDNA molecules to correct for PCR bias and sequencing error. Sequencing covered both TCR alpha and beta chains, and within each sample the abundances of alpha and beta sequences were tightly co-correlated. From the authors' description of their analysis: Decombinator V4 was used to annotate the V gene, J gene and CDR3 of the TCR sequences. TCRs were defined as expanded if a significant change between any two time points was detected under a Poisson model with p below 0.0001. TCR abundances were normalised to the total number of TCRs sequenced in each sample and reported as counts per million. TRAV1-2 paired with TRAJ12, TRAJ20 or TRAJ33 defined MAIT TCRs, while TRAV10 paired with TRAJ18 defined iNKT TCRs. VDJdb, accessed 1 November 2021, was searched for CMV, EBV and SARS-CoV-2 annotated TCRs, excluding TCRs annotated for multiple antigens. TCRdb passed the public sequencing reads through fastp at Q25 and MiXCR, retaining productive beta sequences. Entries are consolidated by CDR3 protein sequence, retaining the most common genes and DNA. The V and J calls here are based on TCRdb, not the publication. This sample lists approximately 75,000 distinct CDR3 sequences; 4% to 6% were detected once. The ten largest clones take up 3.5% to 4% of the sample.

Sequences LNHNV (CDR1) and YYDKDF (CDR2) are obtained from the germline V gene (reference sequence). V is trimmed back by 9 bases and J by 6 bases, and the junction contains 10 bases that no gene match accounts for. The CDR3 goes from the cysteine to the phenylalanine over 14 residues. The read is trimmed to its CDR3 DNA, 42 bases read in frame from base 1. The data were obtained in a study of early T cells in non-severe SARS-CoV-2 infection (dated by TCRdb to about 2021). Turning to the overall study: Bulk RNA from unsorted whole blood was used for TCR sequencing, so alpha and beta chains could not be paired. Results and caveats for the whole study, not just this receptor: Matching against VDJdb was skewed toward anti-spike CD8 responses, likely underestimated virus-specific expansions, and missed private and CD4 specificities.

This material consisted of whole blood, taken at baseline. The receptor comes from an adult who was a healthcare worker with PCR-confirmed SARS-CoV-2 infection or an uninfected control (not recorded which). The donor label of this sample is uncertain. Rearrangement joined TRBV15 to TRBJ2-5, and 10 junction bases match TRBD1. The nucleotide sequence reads TGTGCCACGTATCCCGGGACAGGGGAACAGACCCAGTACTTC. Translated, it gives CATYPGTGEQTQYF.